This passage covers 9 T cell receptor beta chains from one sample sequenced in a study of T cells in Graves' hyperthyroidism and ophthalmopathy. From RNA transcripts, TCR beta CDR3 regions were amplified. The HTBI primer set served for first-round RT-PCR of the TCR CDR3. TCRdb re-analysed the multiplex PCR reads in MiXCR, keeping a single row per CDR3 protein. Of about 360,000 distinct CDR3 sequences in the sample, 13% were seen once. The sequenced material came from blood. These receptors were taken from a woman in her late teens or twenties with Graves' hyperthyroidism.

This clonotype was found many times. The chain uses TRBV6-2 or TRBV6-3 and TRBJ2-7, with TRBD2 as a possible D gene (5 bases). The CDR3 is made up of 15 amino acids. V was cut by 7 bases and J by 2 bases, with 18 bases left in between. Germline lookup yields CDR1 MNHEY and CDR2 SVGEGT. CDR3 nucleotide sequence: TGTGCCAGCATCCATCGGACGGCCGGGACCTACGAGCAGTACTTC. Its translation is CASIHRTAGTYEQYF.

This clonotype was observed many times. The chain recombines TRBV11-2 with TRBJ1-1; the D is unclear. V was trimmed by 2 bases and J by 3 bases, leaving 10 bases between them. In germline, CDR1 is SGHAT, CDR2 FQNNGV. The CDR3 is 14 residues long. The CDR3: CASSLIWSDTEAFF. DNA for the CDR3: TGTGCCAGCAGCTTAATATGGTCAGACACTGAAGCTTTCTTT.

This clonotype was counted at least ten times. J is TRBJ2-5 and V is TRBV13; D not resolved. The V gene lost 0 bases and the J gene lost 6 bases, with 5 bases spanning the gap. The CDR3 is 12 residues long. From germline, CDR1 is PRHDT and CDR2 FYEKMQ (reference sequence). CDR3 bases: TGTGCCAGCAGCTTAGGGCTAAAGACCCAGTACTTC. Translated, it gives CASSLGLKTQYF.

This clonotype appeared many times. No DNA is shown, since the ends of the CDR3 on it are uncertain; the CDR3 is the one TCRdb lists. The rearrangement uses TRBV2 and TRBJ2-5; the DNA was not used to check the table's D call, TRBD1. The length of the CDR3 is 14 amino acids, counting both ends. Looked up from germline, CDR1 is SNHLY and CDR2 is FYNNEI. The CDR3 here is CASILDKYQETQYF.

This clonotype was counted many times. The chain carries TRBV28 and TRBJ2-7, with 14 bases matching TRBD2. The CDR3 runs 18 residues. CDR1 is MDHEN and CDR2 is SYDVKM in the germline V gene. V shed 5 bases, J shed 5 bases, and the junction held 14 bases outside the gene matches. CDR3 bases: TGTGCCAGCAGTCCTGGGACTAGCGGGAGTTTTGTGTTCCACGAGCAGTACTTC. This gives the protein CASSPGTSGSFVFHEQYF.

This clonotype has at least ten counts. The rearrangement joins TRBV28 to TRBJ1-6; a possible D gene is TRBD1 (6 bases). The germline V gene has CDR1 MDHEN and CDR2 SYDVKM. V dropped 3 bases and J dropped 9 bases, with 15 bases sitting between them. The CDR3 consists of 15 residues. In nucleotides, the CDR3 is TGTGCCAGCAGTTTGTCAGGTGTACAGGGTTCACCCCTCCACTTT. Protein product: CASSLSGVQGSPLHF.

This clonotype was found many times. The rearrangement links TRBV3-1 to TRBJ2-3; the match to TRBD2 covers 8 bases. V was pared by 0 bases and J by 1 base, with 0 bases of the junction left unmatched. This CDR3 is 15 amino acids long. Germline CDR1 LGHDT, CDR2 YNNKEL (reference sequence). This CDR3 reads CASSQELAGTDTQYF. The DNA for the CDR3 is TGTGCCAGCAGCCAAGAACTAGCGGGCACAGATACGCAGTATTTT.

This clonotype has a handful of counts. CDR3 bases: TGCGCCAGCAGCCCCGAGGGACTAGCGGGAGGGGAGTTCTTC. It translates to CASSPEGLAGGEFF. The gene calls are TRBV5-1 and TRBJ2-1; TRBD2 agrees at 16 bases. With V trimmed by 4 bases and J by 14 bases, 6 bases remained unmatched. The CDR3 is 14 residues long. Germline V lookup: CDR1 SGHRS, CDR2 YFSETQ.

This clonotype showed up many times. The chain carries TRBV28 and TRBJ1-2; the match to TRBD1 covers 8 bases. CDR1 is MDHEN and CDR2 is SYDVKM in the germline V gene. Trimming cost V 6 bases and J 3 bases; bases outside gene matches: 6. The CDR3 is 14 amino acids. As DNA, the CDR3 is TGTGCCAGCAGAACGGACAGGGAGGACTATGGCTACACCTTC. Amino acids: CASRTDREDYGYTF.